One sample yielded the 16 T cell receptor beta chains listed below, sequenced in a study of blood T cell repertoires in COVID-19. Libraries were prepared by immunoSEQ multiplex PCR; TCRdb keeps only in-frame clonotypes and omits some of them. The top ten clones hold approximately 7.9% of a sample with hundreds of thousands of clones, around 90% of them seen once. Sequenced material: peripheral blood. The receptors were sampled from a man in his sixties who had recovered from COVID-19.

The V and J genes are TRBV27 and TRBJ2-1; TRBD1 matches at 9 bases. Germline V CDR1 and CDR2: MNHEY, SMNVEV (reference sequence). The J segment lost 7 bases and the V segment lost 5 bases, leaving 9 bases of the junction unmatched. CDR3 size: 15 residues. The CDR3 nucleotides are TGTGCCAGCAGTGCCGCCCGACAGGGGGTTAATGAGCAGTTCTTC. Translation gives CASSAARQGVNEQFF.

The chain joins TRBV4-1 to TRBJ1-4; TRBD1 agrees at 11 bases. V was clipped by 1 base and J by 3 bases; unmatched bases: 7. The length of the CDR3 is 18 residues. Germline CDR1 and CDR2: MGHRA and YSYEKL. CDR3 residues: CASSQVRGQGASNEKLFF. Written as DNA, the CDR3 is TGCGCCAGCAGCCAAGTTAGAGGACAGGGGGCGTCTAATGAAAAACTGTTTTTT.

This chain uses TRBV2 with TRBJ2-6; 9 nucleotides align to TRBD1. Trimming at V came to 11 bases and at J to 0 bases, leaving 5 bases not matched to a gene. CDR3 length: 15 residues. Per germline, CDR1 SNHLY and CDR2 FYNNEI. CDR3 protein: CAGGTGISGANVLTF. The CDR3 DNA reads TGTGCCGGTGGGACAGGGATCTCTGGGGCCAACGTCCTGACTTTC.

The chain uses TRBV28 and TRBJ1-1; D unclear. Germline CDR1 is MDHEN and CDR2 is SYDVKM. CDR3 size: 13 residues. V gave up 2 bases and J gave up 3 bases, with 7 bases separating them. The CDR3, as DNA: TGTGCCAGCAGTTTACCCTCCTACACTGAAGCTTTCTTT. It specifies CASSLPSYTEAFF.

This chain connects TRBV12-3 or TRBV12-4 to TRBJ2-2; D is unresolved. The CDR3 has 13 amino acids. Trimming took off 6 bases at V and 6 bases at J, with 11 bases between the two ends. The CDR3 loop is CASSPQVAGELFF. The CDR3, as DNA: TGTGCCAGCAGCCCTCAGGTAGCCGGGGAGCTGTTTTTT.

The CDR3 nucleotides are TGTGCCAGCAGCTTAGCTCCAAATGAAAAACTGTTTTTT. It encodes CASSLAPNEKLFF. The chain combines TRBV7-6 with TRBJ1-4; D ambiguous. This CDR3 is 13 amino acids long. V was pared by 0 bases and J by 5 bases, with 4 bases between. Germline assignment: CDR1 SGHVS and CDR2 FNYEAQ.

This clone has only one observation. The rearrangement uses TRBV7-9 and TRBJ1-5; 8 positions agree with TRBD1. Germline CDR1 reads SEHNR; CDR2 reads FQNEAQ (reference sequence). V gave up 4 bases and J gave up 6 bases; unmatched junction bases: 5. This CDR3 contains 14 residues. CDR3 sequence reads: CASSSDRAGQPQHF. The CDR3 DNA is TGTGCCAGCAGCTCGGACAGGGCGGGTCAGCCCCAGCATTTT. Full variable domain (rest looked up from reference TRBV7-9 and TRBJ1-5): DTGVSQNPRHKITKRGQNVTFRCDPISEHNRLYWYRQTLGQGPEFLTYFQNEAQLEKSRLLSDRFSAERPKGSFSTLEIQRTEQGDSAMYLCASSSDRAGQPQHFGDGTRLSIL.

The chain has TRBV30 and TRBJ1-5, with D possibly being TRBD1 (6 bases). This CDR3 is 14 amino acids long. CDR1 is GTSNPN, CDR2 SVGIG, per germline (reference sequence). V was clipped by 2 bases and J by 7 bases, with 15 bases between them. This CDR3 is CAWSQGGTIQPQHF. CDR3 nucleotide sequence: TGTGCCTGGAGTCAAGGGGGTACAATCCAGCCCCAGCATTTT. Together with reference TRBV30 and TRBJ1-5, the CDR3 gives the full variable domain: SQTIHQWPATLVQPVGSPLSLECTVEGTSNPNLYWYRQAAGRGLQLLFYSVGIGQISSEVPQNLSASRPQDRQFILSSKKLLLSDSGFYLCAWSQGGTIQPQHFGDGTRLSIL.

V is TRBV7-2 and J is TRBJ2-1; 8 bases are a match to TRBD2. V trimming: 5 bases; J trimming: 3 bases; junction bases outside the gene matches: 9. Germline values: CDR1 SGHTA, CDR2 FQGNSA. This CDR3 has 16 residues. This CDR3 reads CASSAGGGRVYNEQFF. As DNA, the CDR3 is TGTGCCAGCAGCGCAGGCGGGGGGCGAGTCTACAATGAGCAGTTCTTC.

CDR3: CASGHSGGAKRSTDTQYF. The CDR3 region has the DNA TGTGCCAGCGGCCACAGCGGGGGGGCCAAAAGGAGCACAGATACGCAGTATTTT. The rearrangement joins TRBV25-1 to TRBJ2-3; 10 bases align to TRBD2. Germline CDR1 is MGHDK and CDR2 is SYGVNS. V lost 8 bases and J lost 0; bases outside the gene matches: 14. The CDR3 consists of 18 residues.

The V call is TRBV19, the J call TRBJ1-2; a weak D match, TRBD1 (5 bases). The germline V gene encodes CDR1 LNHDA and CDR2 SQIVND (reference sequence). The CDR3 contains 15 residues. V lost 3 bases and J 6 bases, leaving 17 bases between the germline ends. The CDR3 region is CASSMVQGLRDGYTF. The DNA of the CDR3 is TGTGCCAGTAGTATGGTCCAGGGTCTAAGGGATGGCTACACCTTC.

The gene calls are TRBV27 and TRBJ2-2, with D tentatively TRBD2 (6 bases). The germline CDR1 and CDR2 sequences are MNHEY and SMNVEV (reference sequence). The CDR3 is 16 amino acids. V was trimmed by 5 bases and J by 5 bases, leaving 18 bases between them. For the CDR3, the DNA is TGTGCCAGCAGTCTGCGGGGCCTCGTGGCTACCGGGGAGCTGTTTTTT. As protein: CASSLRGLVATGELFF.

The chain is built from TRBV18 and TRBJ2-3, with TRBD2 matching over 7 bases. Germline V gives CDR1 KGHSH, CDR2 LQKENI. This CDR3 comprises 16 residues. V shed 4 bases, J shed 7 bases, and the junction held 14 bases outside the gene matches. The CDR3 coding sequence is TGTGCCAGCTCACTAACGCTGGGGGGGTACAACTATACGCAGTATTTT. Protein sequence: CASSLTLGGYNYTQYF.

J is TRBJ1-5 and V is TRBV18; TRBD1 matches at 9 bases. This CDR3 has 14 amino acids. From germline, CDR1 is KGHSH and CDR2 LQKENI. V shed 5 bases, J shed 4 bases, and the junction held 3 bases outside the gene matches. CDR3 nucleotide sequence: TGTGCCAGCTCAATTGACAGGGGGAATCAGCCCCAGCATTTT. Translating gives CASSIDRGNQPQHF.

The chain recombines TRBV5-1 with TRBJ1-2, with 9 bases aligning to TRBD1. With 4 bases clipped from V and 6 bases from J, the junction kept 10 bases outside the gene matches. This CDR3 is 15 amino acids long. The germline V gene encodes CDR1 SGHRS and CDR2 YFSETQ. The CDR3 region has the DNA TGCGCCAGCAGCATGGGACAGGGTCTAACGGATGGCTACACCTTC. This gives the protein CASSMGQGLTDGYTF.

The CDR3 bases are TGTGCCAGCAGTTCCGGCCGGGACATGAACACCGGGGAGCTGTTTTTT. The encoded protein is CASSSGRDMNTGELFF. The genes are TRBV6-2 or TRBV6-3 and TRBJ2-2; maybe TRBD1 (6 bases). Trimming stripped 4 bases from V and 1 base from J, with 13 bases between. This CDR3 comprises 16 residues. Looked up from germline, CDR1 is MNHEY and CDR2 is SVGEGT.